These T cell receptor beta chains were read from a single sample in a study of blood T cell repertoires in COVID-19. Clones were sequenced by immunoSEQ multiplex PCR, and TCRdb holds only the in-frame ones, with some missing. The data hold approximately 210,000 clones, with roughly nine tenths observed a single time. The sequencing input was peripheral blood. Receptors were obtained from a man aged 25-40 years with acute or convalescent COVID-19. Both conserved end residues are trimmed from each CDR3. A row's size may be missing; if present it is once, few, many or a size class.

V: TRBV28
size: -
J: TRBJ1-2
CDR3: ASGRFGSRVNYGYT

V: TRBV19
size: -
J: TRBJ1-5
CDR3: ASTVGRPNQPQH

V: TRBV9
size: -
J: TRBJ2-1
CDR3: ASSPKDRDNEQF

V: TRBV28
size: few
J: TRBJ2-1
CDR3: ASRPASGRAAGNEQF

V: TRBV28
size: -
J: TRBJ2-3
CDR3: ASSRTGPTQY

V: TRBV5-1
size: once
J: TRBJ1-2
CDR3: ASSIGQGSYT

V: TRBV30
size: -
J: TRBJ1-1
CDR3: AWSVPPREAF

V: TRBV5-1
size: -
J: TRBJ2-2
CDR3: ASSSPSGGWNTGELF

V: TRBV30
size: -
J: TRBJ2-2
CDR3: AWSGQGRTGELF

V: TRBV5-1
size: -
J: TRBJ2-3
CDR3: ASSALLAGGHTQY

V: TRBV19
size: once
J: TRBJ1-1
CDR3: ASSMGSTEAF

V: TRBV6-5
size: -
J: TRBJ1-1
CDR3: ASSYSAGREGAF

V: TRBV30
size: -
J: TRBJ2-2
CDR3: AWSMLGVGGELF

V: TRBV29-1
size: -
J: TRBJ1-1
CDR3: SVEGNPGEAF

V: TRBV30
size: -
J: TRBJ1-5
CDR3: AWSVGTALNQPQH

V: TRBV19
size: -
J: TRBJ1-5
CDR3: ASGGQGADNQPQH

V: TRBV7-9
size: once
J: TRBJ2-1
CDR3: ASSFGLAGHNEQF